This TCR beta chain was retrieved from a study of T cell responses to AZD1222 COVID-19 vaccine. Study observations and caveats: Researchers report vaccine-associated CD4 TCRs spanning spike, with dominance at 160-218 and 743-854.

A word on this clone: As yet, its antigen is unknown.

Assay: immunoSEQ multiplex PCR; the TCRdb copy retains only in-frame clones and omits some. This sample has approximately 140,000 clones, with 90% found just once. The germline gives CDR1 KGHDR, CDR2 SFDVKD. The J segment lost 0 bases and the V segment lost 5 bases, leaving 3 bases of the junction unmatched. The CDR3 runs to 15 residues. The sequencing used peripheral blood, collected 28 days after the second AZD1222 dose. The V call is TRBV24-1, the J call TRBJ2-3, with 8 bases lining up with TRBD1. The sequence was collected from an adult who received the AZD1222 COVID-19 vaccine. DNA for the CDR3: TGTGCCACCAGTGCCGGGACAGGCAGCACAGATACGCAGTATTTT. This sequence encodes CATSAGTGSTDTQYF.